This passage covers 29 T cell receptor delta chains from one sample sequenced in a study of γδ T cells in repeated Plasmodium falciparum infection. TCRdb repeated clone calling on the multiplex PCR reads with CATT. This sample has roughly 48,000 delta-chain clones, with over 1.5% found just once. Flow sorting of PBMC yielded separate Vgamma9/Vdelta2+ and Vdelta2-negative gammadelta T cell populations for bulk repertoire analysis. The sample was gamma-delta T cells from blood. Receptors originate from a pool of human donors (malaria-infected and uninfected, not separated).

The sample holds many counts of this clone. The CDR3 spells CALGLSFPTYTDKLIF. For the CDR3, the DNA is TGTGCTCTTGGGTTGTCCTTCCCCACGTACACCGATAAACTCATCTTT. J is TRDJ1 and V is TRDV1; D may be TRDD2 (6 bases). This CDR3 is built from 16 residues. The V gene lost 5 bases and the J gene lost 0 bases, with 16 bases spanning the gap. CDR1 is TSWWSYY, CDR2 QGS, per germline.

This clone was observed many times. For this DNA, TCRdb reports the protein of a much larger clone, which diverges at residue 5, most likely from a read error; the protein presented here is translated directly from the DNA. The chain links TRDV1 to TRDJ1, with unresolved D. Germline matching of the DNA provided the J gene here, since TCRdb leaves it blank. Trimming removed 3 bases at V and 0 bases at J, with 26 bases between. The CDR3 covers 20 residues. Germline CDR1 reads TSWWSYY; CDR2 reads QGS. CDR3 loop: CALGDVGRRTPGRYTDKLIF. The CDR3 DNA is TGTGCTCTTGGGGATGTCGGGAGACGGACCCCGGGAAGGTACACCGATAAACTCATCTTT.

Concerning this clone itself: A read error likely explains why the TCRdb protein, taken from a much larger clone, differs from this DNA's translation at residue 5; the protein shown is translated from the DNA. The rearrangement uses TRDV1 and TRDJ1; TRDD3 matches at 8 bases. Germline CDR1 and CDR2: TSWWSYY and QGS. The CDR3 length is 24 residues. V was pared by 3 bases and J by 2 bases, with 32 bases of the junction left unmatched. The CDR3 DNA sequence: TGTGCTCTTGGGGAGCGCAAGGCATTCCTTTCCTCGTACTGGGGGTCCCGAGGAACCGATAAACTCATCTTT. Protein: CALGERKAFLSSYWGSRGTDKLIF.

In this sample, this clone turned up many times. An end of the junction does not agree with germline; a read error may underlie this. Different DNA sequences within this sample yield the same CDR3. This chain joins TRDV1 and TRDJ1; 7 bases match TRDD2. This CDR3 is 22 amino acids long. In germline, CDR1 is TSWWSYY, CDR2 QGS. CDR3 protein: CALGELIPTAGTPSKYTDKLIF. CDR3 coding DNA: TGTGCTCTTGGGGAACTTATTCCTACGGCTGGGACACCGTCGAAGTACACCGACAAACTCATCTTT.

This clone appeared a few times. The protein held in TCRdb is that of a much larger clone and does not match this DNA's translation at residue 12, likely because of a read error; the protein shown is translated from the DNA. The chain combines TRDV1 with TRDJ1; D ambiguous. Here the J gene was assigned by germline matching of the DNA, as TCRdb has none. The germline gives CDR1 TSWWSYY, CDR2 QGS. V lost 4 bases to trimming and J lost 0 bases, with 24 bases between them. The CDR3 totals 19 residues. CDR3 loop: CALGGRINRSCMDTDKLIF. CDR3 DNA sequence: TGTGCTCTTGGGGGACGTATAAACCGCTCGTGTATGGACACCGATAAACTCATCTTT.

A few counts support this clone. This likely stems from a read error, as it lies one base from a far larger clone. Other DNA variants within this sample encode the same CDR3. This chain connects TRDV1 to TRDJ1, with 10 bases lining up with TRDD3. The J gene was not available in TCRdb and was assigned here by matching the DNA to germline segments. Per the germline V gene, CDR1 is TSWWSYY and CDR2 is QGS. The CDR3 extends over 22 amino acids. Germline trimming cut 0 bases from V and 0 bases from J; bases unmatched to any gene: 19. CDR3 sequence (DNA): TGTGCTCTTGGGGAACTGGGATCAAGTCGTACCGGGGGATACGTCGACACCGATAAACTCATCTTT. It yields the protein CALGELGSSRTGGYVDTDKLIF.

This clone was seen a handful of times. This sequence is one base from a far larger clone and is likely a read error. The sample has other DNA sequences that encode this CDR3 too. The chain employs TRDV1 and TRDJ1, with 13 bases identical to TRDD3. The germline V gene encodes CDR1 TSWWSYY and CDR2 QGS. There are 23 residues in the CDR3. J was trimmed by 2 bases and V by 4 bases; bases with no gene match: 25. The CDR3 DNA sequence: TGTGCTCTTGGGGCTAGATTCCCAAAATTATACTGGGGGATACGCACCGAAACCGATAAACTCATCTTT. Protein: CALGARFPKLYWGIRTETDKLIF.

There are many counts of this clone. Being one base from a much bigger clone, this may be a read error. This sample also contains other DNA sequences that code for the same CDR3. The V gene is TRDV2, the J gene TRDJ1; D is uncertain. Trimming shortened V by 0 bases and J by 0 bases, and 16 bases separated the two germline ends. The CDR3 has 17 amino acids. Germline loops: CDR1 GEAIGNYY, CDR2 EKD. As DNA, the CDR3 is TGTGCCTGTGACACCCTAGCCCGGGGTGATAACACCGATAAACTCATCTTT. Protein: CACDTLARGDNTDKLIF.

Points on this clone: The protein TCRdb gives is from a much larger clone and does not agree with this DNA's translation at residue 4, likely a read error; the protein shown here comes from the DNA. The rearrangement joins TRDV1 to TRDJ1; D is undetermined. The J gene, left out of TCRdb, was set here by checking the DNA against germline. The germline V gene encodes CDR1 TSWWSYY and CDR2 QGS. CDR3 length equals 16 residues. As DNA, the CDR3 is TGTGCTCTTGAGGAAGGCGTAAGCGGAGACACCGATAAACTCATCTTT. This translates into CALEEGVSGDTDKLIF.

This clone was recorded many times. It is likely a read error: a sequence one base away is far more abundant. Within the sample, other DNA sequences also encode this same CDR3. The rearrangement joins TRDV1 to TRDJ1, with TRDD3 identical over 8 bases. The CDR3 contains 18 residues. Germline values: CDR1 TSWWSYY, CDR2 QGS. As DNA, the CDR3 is TGCGCTCTTGGGGAAACAAAGGGATACGTTCTTGACACCGATAAACTCATCTTT. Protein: CALGETKGYVLDTDKLIF.

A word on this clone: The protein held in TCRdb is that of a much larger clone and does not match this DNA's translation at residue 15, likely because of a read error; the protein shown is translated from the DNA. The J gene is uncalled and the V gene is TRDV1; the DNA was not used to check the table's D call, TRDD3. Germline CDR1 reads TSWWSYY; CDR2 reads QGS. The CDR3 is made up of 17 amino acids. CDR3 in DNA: TGTGCTCTTGGGGATCTCACAGGGGGCCCTGCACCCGATAAATTCATCTTT. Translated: CALGDLTGGPAPDKFIF.

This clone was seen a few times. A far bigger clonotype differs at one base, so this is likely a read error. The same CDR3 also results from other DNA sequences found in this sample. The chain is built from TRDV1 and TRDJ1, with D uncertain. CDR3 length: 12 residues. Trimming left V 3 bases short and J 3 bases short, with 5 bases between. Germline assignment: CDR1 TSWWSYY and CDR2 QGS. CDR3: CALGEQPDKLIF. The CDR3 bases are TGTGCTCTTGGGGAGCAACCCGATAAACTCATCTTT.

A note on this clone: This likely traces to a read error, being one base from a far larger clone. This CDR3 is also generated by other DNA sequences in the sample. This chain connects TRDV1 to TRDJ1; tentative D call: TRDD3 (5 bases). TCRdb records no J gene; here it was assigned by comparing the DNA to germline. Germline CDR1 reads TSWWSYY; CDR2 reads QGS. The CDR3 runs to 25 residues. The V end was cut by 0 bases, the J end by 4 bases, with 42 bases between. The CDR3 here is CALGELPPWEGTPTTSLGYSDKLIF. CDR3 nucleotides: TGTGCTCTTGGGGAACTTCCCCCCTGGGAAGGGACACCGACCACATCCTTAGGTTACAGCGATAAACTCATCTTT.

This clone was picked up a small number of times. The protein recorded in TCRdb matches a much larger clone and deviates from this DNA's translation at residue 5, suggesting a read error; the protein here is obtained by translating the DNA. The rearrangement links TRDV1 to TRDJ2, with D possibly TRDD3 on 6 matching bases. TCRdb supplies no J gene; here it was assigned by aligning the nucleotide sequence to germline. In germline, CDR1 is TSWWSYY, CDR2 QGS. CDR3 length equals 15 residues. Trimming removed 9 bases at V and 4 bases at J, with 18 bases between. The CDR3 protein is CALTNEGISTAQLFF. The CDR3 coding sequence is TGTGCTCTGACCAACGAAGGGATATCGACAGCACAACTCTTCTTT.

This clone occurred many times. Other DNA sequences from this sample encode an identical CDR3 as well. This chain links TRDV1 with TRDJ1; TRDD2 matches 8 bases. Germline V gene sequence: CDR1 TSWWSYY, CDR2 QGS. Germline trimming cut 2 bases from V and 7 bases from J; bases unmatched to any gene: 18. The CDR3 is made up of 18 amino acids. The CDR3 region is CALGEVFLRPGGLLKLIF. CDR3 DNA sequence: TGTGCTCTTGGGGAAGTCTTCCTACGTCCGGGGGGGCTTCTTAAACTCATCTTT.

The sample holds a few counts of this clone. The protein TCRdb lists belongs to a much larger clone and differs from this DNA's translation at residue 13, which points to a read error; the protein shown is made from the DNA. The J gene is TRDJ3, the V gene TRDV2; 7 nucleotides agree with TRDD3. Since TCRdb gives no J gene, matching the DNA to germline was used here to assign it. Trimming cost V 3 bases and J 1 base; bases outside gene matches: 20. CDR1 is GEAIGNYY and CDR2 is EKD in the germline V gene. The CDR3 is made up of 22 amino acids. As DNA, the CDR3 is TGTGCCTGTGACGACGTCCAATCCGAGGATACGAACCCATCCTGGGACACCCGACAGATGTTTTTC. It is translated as CACDDVQSEDTNPSWDTRQMFF.

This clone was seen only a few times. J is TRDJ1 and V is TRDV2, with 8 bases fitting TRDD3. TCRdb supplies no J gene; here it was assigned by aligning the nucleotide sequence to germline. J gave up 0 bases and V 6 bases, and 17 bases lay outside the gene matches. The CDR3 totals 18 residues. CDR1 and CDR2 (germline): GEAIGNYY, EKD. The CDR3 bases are TGTGCCTGTTTTTATCTCGGGCTAACTGGGGGGTACACCGATAAACTCATCTTT. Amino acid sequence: CACFYLGLTGGYTDKLIF.

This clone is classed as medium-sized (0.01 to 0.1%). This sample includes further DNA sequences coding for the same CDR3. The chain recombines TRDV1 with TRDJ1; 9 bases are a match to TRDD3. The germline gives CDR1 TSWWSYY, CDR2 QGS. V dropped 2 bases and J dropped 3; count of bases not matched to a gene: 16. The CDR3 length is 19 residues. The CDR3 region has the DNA TGTGCTCTTGGGGAAATGGTCCTACGGTTCGCTGGGGGATCCGATAAACTCATCTTT. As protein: CALGEMVLRFAGGSDKLIF.

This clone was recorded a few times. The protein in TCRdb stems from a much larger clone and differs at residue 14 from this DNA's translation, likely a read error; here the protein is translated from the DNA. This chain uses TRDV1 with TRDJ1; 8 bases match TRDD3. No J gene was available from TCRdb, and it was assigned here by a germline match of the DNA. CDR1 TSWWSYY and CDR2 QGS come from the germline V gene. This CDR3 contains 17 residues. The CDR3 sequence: CALGELSGGHNGDRLIF. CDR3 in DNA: TGTGCTCTTGGGGAACTTTCTGGGGGACATAACGGGGATAGACTCATCTTT.

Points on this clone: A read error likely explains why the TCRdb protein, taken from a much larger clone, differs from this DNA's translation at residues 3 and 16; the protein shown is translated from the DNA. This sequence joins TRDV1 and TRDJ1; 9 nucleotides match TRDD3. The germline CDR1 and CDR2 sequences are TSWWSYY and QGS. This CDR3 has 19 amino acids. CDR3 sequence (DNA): TGTGCTCCTGGGGAACTAGTCGTTCCTTCGCTGGGGGATTCGGATAGACTCATCTTT. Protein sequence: CAPGELVVPSLGDSDRLIF.

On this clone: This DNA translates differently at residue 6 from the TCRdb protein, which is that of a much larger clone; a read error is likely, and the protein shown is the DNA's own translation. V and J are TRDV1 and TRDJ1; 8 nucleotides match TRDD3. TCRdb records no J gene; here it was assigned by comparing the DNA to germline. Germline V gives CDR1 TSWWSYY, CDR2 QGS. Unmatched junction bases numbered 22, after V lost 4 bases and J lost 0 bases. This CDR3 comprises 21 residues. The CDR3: CALGAHLPSYDLWGNTDKLIF. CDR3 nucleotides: TGTGCTCTTGGGGCGCACCTCCCGTCCTACGACCTCTGGGGGAACACCGATAAACTCATCTTT.

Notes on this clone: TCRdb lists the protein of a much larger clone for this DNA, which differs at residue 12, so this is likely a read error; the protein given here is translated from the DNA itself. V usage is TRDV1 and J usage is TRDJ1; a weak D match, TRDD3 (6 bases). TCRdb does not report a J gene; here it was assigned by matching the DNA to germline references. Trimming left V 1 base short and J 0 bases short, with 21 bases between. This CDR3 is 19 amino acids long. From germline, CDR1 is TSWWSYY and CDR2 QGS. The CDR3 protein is CALGEHPYLGMAYTDKLIF. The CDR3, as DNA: TGTGCTCTTGGGGAACACCCCTACTTGGGGATGGCTTACACCGATAAACTCATCTTT.

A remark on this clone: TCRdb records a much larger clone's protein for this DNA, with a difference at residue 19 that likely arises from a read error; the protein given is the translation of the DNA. The CDR3, as DNA: TGTGCTCTTGGGGAAGTGGGCCTACACCTGGGGGATGAAGTGAGGAGGCCACTGTGCACCGATAAACTCATCTTT. Translated, it gives CALGEVGLHLGDEVRRPLCTDKLIF. This chain uses TRDV1 with TRDJ1, with TRDD3 matching over 9 bases. Germline matching of the DNA provided the J gene here, since TCRdb leaves it blank. The CDR3 extends over 25 amino acids. Unmatched junction bases numbered 32, after V lost 2 bases and J lost 1 base. Germline CDR1 reads TSWWSYY; CDR2 reads QGS.

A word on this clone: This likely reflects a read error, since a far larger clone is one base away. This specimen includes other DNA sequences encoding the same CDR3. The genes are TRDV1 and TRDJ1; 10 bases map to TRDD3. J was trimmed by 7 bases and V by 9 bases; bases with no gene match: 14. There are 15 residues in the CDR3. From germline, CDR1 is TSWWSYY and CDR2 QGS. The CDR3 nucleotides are TGTGCTCTGGCGCCTACGTCGGGGGATACGGGTAAACTCATCTTT. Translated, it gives CALAPTSGDTGKLIF.

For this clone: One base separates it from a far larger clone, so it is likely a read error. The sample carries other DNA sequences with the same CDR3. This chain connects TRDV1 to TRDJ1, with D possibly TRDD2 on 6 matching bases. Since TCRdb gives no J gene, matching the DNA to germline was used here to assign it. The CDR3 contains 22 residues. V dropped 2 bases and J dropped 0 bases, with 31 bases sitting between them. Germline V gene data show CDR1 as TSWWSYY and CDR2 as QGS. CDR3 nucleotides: TGTGCTCTTGGGGAATCTAAAAATGAGGGGGCACCACTCCTACCTTACACCGATAAACTCATCTTT. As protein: CALGESKNEGAPLLPYTDKLIF.

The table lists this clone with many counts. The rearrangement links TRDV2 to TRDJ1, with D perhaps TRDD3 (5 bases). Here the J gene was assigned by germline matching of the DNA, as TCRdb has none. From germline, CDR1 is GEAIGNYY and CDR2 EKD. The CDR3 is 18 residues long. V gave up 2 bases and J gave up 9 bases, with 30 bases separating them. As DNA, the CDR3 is TGTGCCTGTGACATTCTAGCCCCGGAGGCTGCGGGGAACGCACAACTCATCTTT. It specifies CACDILAPEAAGNAQLIF.

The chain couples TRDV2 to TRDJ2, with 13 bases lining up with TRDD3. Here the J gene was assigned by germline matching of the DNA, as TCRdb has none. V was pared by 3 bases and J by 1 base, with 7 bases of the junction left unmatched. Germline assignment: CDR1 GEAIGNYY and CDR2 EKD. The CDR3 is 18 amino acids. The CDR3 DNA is TGTGCCTGTGACCTACTACTGGGGGATACGGATTTGACAGCACAACTCTTCTTT. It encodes CACDLLLGDTDLTAQLFF.

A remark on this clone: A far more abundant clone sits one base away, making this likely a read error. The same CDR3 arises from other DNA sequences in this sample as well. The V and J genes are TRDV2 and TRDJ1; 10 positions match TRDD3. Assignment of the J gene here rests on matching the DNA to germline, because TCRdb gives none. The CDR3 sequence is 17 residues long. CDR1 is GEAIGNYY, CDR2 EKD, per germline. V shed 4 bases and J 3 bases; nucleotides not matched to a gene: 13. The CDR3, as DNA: TGTGCCTGTGATCGATACTGGGGGATCTATAGTGCCGATAAACTCATCTTT. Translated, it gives CACDRYWGIYSADKLIF.

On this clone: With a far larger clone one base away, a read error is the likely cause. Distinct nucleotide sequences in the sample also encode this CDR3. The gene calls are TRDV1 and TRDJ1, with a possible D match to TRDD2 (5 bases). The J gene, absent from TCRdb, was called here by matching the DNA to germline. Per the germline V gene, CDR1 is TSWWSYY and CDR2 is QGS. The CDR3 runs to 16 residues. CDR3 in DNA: TGTGCTCTTGGGGATCCCGGCATCCTATACACAGATAAACTCATCTTT. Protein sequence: CALGDPGILYTDKLIF.